This T cell receptor (beta chain) appears in the sequencing data of a study of shared clonotypes between healthy human individuals. In the study overall: The study drew on two women and three men aged 18 to 49 as donors. General study results and limits: Sequencing depth was expected to affect clonotype sharing among donors. Researchers found naive subsets generally carried larger estimated richness than memory subsets.

Germline V gene sequence: CDR1 SNHLY, CDR2 FYNNEI. CDR3 length: 14 residues. J was trimmed by 5 bases and V by 5 bases; bases with no gene match: 4. Memory CD4+ cells were the fraction left after CD45RA+ naive selection. Here immunoSEQ multiplex PCR was the method, and the copy in TCRdb shows in-frame clones only, minus some. The data show 2 million to 2.5 million clones, 85% to 95% seen once. With regard to this clone: Its antigen remains unknown.

The rearrangement uses TRBV2 and TRBJ2-7, with 12 nucleotides matching TRBD2. The source of this sequence is a man aged 18 to 29 in good health. The specimen was naive CD4+ T cells sorted from blood. As to subset: CD45RA+ positively selected. CDR3 sequence: CASSPGLAGNEQYF. In DNA form, the CDR3 reads TGTGCCAGCAGTCCTGGACTAGCGGGAAACGAGCAGTACTTC.